The entry below describes one TCR beta chain. Its antigen remains unknown. These data come from a study of CD8 T cells in Susac syndrome. Whole-study findings and limits: A relatively small number of individuals underwent TCR sequencing and HLA analysis.

Reverse transcription used 0.5 to 1 ug RNA and random hexamers. TCRdb passed the immunoSEQ multiplex PCR reads through MiXCR, listing each CDR3 protein once. Of over 130,000 distinct CDR3 sequences listed, around 96% are singletons. V lost 0 bases to trimming and J lost 1 base, with 10 bases between them. The germline V gene has CDR1 GTSNPN and CDR2 SVGIG (reference sequence). The CDR3 has 15 residues. Sequencing of TCR beta was undertaken in CD8+ and CD4+ T cells derived from blood. The patients serving as multiple sclerosis controls were treatment-naive. They had stable or active relapsing-remitting disease and fulfilled revised McDonald criteria.

V usage is TRBV30 and J usage is TRBJ2-1; D could derive from TRBD1 or TRBD2 (6 bases each). The sequencing input was CD4+ T cells from PBMCs. The source of this sequence is a human donor with multiple sclerosis. As DNA, the CDR3 is TGTGCCTGGAGTGTCCAGGGGAGGTCCTACAATGAGCAGTTCTTC. Translation: CAWSVQGRSYNEQFF.